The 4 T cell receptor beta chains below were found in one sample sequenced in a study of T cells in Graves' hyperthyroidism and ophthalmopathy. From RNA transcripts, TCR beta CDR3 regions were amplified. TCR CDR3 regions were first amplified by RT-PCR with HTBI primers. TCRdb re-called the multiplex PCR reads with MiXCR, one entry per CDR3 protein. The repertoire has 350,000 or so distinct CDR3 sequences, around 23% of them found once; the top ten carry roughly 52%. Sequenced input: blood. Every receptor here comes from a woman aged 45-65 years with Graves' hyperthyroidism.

CDR3 loop: CSARSGLAVNTGELFF. Here the CDR3 DNA reads TGCAGTGCTAGATCGGGACTAGCGGTGAACACCGGGGAGCTGTTTTTT. The chain joins TRBV20-1 to TRBJ2-2; the match to TRBD2 covers 11 bases. This CDR3 has 16 residues. Germline lookup yields CDR1 DFQATT and CDR2 SNEGSKA (reference sequence). V gave up 2 bases and J gave up 1 base; unmatched junction bases: 3.

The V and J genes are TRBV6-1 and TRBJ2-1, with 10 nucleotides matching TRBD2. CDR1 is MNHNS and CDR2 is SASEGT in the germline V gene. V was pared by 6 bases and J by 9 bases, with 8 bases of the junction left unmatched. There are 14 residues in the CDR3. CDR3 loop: CASSPSGSITEQFF. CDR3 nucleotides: TGTGCCAGCAGCCCTAGCGGGAGTATAACTGAGCAGTTCTTC.

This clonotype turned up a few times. CDR3 in amino acids: CASSLQGESNNEQFF. The CDR3 DNA reads TGTGCCAGCAGCTTACAGGGGGAGAGTAACAATGAGCAGTTCTTC. This chain connects TRBV7-6 to TRBJ2-1; the match to TRBD1 covers 7 bases. The length of the CDR3 is 15 residues. Trimming cost V 2 bases and J 5 bases; bases outside gene matches: 6. CDR1 is SGHVS and CDR2 is FNYEAQ in the germline V gene.

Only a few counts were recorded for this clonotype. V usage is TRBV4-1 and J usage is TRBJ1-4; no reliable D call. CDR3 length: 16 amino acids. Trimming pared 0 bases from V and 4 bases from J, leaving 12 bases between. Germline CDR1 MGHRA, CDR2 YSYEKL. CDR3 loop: CASSQEPDLINEKLFF. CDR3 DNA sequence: TGCGCCAGCAGCCAAGAGCCGGACCTAATTAATGAAAAACTGTTTTTT.